The source of this T cell receptor (beta chain) is a study of blood T cell repertoires in COVID-19 (dated by TCRdb to 2019 to 2021). Study-wide context: Collaborator samples came from the United States, Italy and Spain and covered acute and convalescent phases of COVID-19. The material from the prospective study consisted of cDNA or gDNA derived from T cells, B-cell-depleted T cells, or PBMCs. The repertoires were made available in a free public database intended to serve as a resource for research on the immune response to SARS-CoV-2. Sample metadata almost always included a de-identified subject ID, COVID-19 status, age in years and sex. Deeply sampled blood TCRbeta repertoires from subjects exposed to, actively infected with, or recovered from COVID-19 were included in the dataset. The samples were drawn from two sources: the first 160 participants of the ongoing ImmuneRACE study, and 1,200 or so subjects contributed by 6 global collaborators. Where available, HLA class I and class II types were taken from metadata supplied by the sample provider and were not determined by assay-based typing. Beyond this particular receptor, the publication reports: Clinical and demographic metadata were provided uncurated, with the amount varying by source and participant.

The collaborating institutions used their own protocols to collect whole blood in K2EDTA tubes. Collaborator samples were shipped for TCRbeta analysis as frozen whole blood, isolated PBMCs, or DNA extracted from either sample type. The immunoSEQ Assay, a bias-controlled multiplex PCR, was used to amplify TCRbeta CDR3 regions from genomic DNA. As for how the authors treated the data: The number of nucleated cells in each sample was estimated by amplification of reference gene primers within the assay. To quantify the absolute abundance of each unique TCRbeta CDR3 rearrangement, sequence reads were collapsed and filtered. Productive Simpson clonality was computed per sample as the square root of Simpson's diversity index over productive rearrangements. TCRdb mirrors the immuneACCESS table, restricted to in-frame sequences. Some clones are absent from its copies; in checked studies, under half trace to an unresolved V gene, and the reason for the others is unknown. Clone size and the V and J calls come from that table; the DNA yielded D and trimming. Recorded for this sample are hundreds of thousands of clones; around 88% of them occurred a single time. Clones ranked in the top ten supply over 4% of the sample.

Comment on this clone: What this receptor recognizes is not known. Base qualities were left out, and no much larger clone turns up one base away.

V ends up 6 bases short and J 3 bases short, with an unmatched junction base count of 7. CDR1 and CDR2, looked up from the germline V gene, are MNHEY and SVGAGI. From cysteine to phenylalanine, the CDR3 is 14 amino acids long. Only CDR3 DNA remains: 42 bases, in frame from the first base. Sequenced input: peripheral blood. This sequence was found in a woman aged 25 to 39 with acute or convalescent COVID-19. The sequence is built from TRBV6-5 and TRBJ2-5; 7 of the junction bases match TRBD2. The bases read TGTGCCAGCAGCTTCCCTGGGAGGGAAGAGACCCAGTACTTC. Translated, it gives CASSFPGREETQYF.